These 8 T cell receptor beta chains were sequenced from one sample in a study of metastatic and nonmetastatic thyroid tumors. Every patient was untreated before thyroid surgery. TCRdb reprocessed the PCR reads using MiXCR. The repertoire holds about 23,000 clones, around 28% seen once, with 5.4% in the top ten. The sample taken for sequencing was tumor tissue. These receptors originate from a female donor with papillary thyroid cancer or a benign thyroid nodule (not recorded which). Some clones in this sample may be carry-over from other donors' samples.

This clone has at least ten counts. The chain recombines TRBV12-3 or TRBV12-4 with TRBJ1-1, with D perhaps TRBD1 (5 bases). V lost 6 bases and J lost 2, with 19 bases in between. The CDR3 runs to 16 residues. CDR3 loop: CASSPGQLGFNTEAFF. The CDR3 DNA reads TGTGCCAGCAGCCCGGGGCAGTTGGGCTTTAACACTGAAGCTTTCTTT.

This clone was found many times. In DNA form, the CDR3 reads TGCAGTGCTAGCGGGACAGCTTATTATGGCTACACCTTC. Translation: CSASGTAYYGYTF. V and J are TRBV20-1 and TRBJ1-2; 7 nucleotides line up with TRBD1. V shed 3 bases and J 5 bases; nucleotides not matched to a gene: 6. Germline CDR1 DFQATT, CDR2 SNEGSKA (reference sequence). The CDR3 totals 13 residues.

In its sample, this clone is medium-sized. The chain employs TRBV20-1 and TRBJ1-5, with D possibly matching TRBD1 (5 bases). The V and J ends lost 2 bases and 0 bases respectively, with 20 bases between them. CDR3 length: 18 amino acids. Per the germline V gene, CDR1 is DFQATT and CDR2 is SNEGSKA (reference sequence). CDR3 protein: CSARWSGTQSNSNQPQHF. The CDR3 region has the DNA TGCAGTGCTAGATGGTCCGGGACCCAATCTAATAGCAATCAGCCCCAGCATTTT.

The V gene is TRBV5-1, the J gene TRBJ2-5; a weak D match, TRBD2 (6 bases). CDR3 length: 17 residues. Germline assignment: CDR1 SGHRS and CDR2 YFSETQ. V was trimmed by 6 bases and J by 3 bases, leaving 24 bases between them. The CDR3 reads CASIQTLAVGSKETQYF. For the CDR3, the DNA is TGCGCCAGCATACAAACCTTAGCGGTGGGTTCTAAAGAGACCCAGTACTTC.

There are many counts of this clone. Other DNA sequences in the same sample also yield this CDR3. V and J are TRBV3-1 and TRBJ2-2; D gene unclear. Germline CDR1 and CDR2: LGHDT and YNNKEL (reference sequence). The length of the CDR3 is 14 residues. Trimming pared 0 bases from V and 3 bases from J, leaving 5 bases between. CDR3 sequence: CASSQESHTGELFF. Written as DNA, the CDR3 is TGTGCCAGCAGCCAAGAGTCTCACACCGGGGAGCTGTTTTTT.

This clone has just a few counts. A read error may produce the germline difference seen at one junction end. This rearrangement joins TRBV19 to TRBJ1-5, with TRBD1 as a possible D gene (6 bases). The germline V gene has CDR1 LNHDA and CDR2 SQIVND (reference sequence). The CDR3 has 15 residues. CDR3 DNA: TGTGACAGTAGTACCTACAGGGAGAGCAATCAGCCCCAGAATTTT. Its protein is CDSSTYRESNQPQNF.

This rearrangement joins TRBV6-2 or TRBV6-3 to TRBJ2-7, with 7 nucleotides matching TRBD2. The ends lost 0 bases at V and 4 bases at J; junction bases unmatched: 6. The CDR3 totals 15 residues. Looked up from germline, CDR1 is MNHEY and CDR2 is SVGEGT. Here the CDR3 reads CASSYSAGEGYEQYF. CDR3 sequence (DNA): TGTGCCAGCAGTTACTCTGCGGGAGAGGGATACGAGCAGTACTTC.

Concerning this clone itself: Because it lacks the conserved phenylalanine or tryptophan at the end, this CDR3 is likely a read error. V gene TRBV19 combines with J gene TRBJ2-6; 8 bases are a match to TRBD2. CDR1 and CDR2 (germline): LNHDA, SQIVND (reference sequence). The CDR3 sequence is 17 residues long. CDR3 sequence: CACSREGRGTGANVLTL. The CDR3 nucleotides are TGTGCCTGTAGTCGGGAGGGAAGAGGGACTGGGGCCAACGTCCTGACTTTA.